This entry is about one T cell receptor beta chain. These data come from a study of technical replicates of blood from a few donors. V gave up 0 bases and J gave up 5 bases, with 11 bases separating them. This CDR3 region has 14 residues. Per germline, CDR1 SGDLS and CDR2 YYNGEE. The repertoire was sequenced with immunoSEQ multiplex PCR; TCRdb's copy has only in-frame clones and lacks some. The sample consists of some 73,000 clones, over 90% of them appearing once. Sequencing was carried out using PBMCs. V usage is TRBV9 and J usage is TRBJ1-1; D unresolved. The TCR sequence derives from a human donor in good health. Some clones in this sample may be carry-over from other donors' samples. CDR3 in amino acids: CASSVGSGGTEAFF. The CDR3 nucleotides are TGTGCCAGCAGCGTAGGTTCGGGTGGAACTGAAGCTTTCTTT. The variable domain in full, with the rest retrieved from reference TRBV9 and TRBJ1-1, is DSGVTQTPKHLITATGQRVTLRCSPRSGDLSVYWYQQSLDQGLQFLIQYYNGEERAKGNILERFSAQQFPDLHSELNLSSLELGDSALYFCASSVGSGGTEAFFGQGTRLTVV.